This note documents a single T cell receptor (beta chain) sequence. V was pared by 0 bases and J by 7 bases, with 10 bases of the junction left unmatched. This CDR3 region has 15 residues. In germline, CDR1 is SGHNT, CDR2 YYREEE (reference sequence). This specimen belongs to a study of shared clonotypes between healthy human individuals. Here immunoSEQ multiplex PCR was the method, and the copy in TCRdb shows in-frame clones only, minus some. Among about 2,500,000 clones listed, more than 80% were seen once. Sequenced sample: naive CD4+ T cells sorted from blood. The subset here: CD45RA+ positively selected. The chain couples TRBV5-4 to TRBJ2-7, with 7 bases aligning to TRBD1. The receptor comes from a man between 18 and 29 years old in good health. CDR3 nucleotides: TGTGCCAGCAGCTTGGAAGGAGCAGGGGGTCGGGAGCAGTACTTC. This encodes CASSLEGAGGREQYF.